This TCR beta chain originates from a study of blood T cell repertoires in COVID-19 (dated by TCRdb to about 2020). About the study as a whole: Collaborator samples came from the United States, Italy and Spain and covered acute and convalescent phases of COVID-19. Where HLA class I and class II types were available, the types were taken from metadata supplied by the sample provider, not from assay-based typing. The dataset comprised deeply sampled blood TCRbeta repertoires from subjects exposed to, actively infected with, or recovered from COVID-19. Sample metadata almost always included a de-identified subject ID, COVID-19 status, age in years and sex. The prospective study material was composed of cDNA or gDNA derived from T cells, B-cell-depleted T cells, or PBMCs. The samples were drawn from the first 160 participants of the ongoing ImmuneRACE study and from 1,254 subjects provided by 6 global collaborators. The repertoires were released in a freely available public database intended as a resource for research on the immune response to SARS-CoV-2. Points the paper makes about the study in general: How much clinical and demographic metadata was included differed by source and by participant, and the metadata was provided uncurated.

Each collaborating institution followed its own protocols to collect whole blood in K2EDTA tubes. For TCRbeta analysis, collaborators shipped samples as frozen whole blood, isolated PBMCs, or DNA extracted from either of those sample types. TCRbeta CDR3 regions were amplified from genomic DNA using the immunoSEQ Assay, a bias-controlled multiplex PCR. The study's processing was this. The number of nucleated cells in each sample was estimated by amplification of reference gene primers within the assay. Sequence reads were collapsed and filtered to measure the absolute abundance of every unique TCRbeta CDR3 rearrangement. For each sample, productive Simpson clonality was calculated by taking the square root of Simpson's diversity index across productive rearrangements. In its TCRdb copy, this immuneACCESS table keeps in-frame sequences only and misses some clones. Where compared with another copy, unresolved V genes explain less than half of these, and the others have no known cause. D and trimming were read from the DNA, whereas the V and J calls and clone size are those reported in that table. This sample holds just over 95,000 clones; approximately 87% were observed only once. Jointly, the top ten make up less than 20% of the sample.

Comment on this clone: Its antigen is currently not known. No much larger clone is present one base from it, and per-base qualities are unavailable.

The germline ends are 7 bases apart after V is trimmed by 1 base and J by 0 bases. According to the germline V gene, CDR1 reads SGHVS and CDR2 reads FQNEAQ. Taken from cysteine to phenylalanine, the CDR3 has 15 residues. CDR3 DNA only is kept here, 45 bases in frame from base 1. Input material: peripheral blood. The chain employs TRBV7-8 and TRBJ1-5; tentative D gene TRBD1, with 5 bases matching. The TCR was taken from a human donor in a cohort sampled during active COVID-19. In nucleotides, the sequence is TGTGCCAGCAGCTTAGAGGGGAATAGCAATCAGCCCCAGCATTTT. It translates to CASSLEGNSNQPQHF. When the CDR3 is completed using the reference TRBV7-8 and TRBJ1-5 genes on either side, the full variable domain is GAGVSQSPRYKVAKRGQDVALRCDPISGHVSLFWYQQALGQGPEFLTYFQNEAQLDKSGLPSDRFFAERPEGSVSTLKIQRTQQEDSAVYLCASSLEGNSNQPQHFGDGTRLSIL.